This TCR beta chain is drawn from a study of CD8+CD57+ T cells in acquired aplastic anemia. Background on the study: The study obtained an average of roughly 3 ug of DNA from sorted CD4+ and CD8+ cells.

The CDR3 length is 14 residues. The V gene lost 3 bases and the J gene lost 3 bases, with 9 bases spanning the gap. CDR1 is SEHNR, CDR2 FQNEAQ, per germline (reference sequence). With regard to this clonotype: Antigen: not known.

CDR3 and TCR beta VDJ profiling relied on genomic DNA as the template. TCRdb ran MiXCR on the reads and lists one entry per CDR3 protein. The sample holds approximately 200,000 distinct CDR3 sequences, roughly half seen once. Study-wide results and caveats: The study identified under 30 CD8+ CDR3 sequences shared by patients and controls.

The sequenced material came from sorted CD4+, CD8+, or CD8+CD57+ T cells (not recorded which) from PBMCs. The receptor was isolated from a human donor in good health, serving as a control. V and J are TRBV7-9 and TRBJ1-5; no definite D call. CDR3 nucleotide sequence: TGTGCCAGCAGCTTTGGGCCGAACAATCAGCCCCAGCATTTT. Translation gives CASSFGPNNQPQHF.